These 7 T cell receptor beta chains came from one sample sequenced in a study of blood T cell repertoires in COVID-19 (dated by TCRdb to about 2020). Preparation of the library involved the immunoSEQ multiplex PCR assay. The immuneACCESS repertoire file appears here via TCRdb, limited to in-frame rearrangements. These files lack a portion of the clones; in checked studies, under half of the deficit traces to unresolved V genes, and the cause of the others is not known. The sample table shows 240,000 or so clones, and about 87% are seen once. The top ten constitute about 1% of the sample. The sample comprised PBMCs or T cells enriched from blood (not recorded which). The receptors were gathered from a man aged 50 to 60 who had been exposed to COVID-19.

The chain recombines TRBV2 with TRBJ1-1, with 11 bases matching TRBD1. In germline, CDR1 is SNHLY, CDR2 FYNNEI. This CDR3 has 17 residues. J gave up 0 bases and V 6 bases, and 9 bases lay outside the gene matches. CDR3: CASSRSDRGQMNTEAFF. CDR3 sequence (DNA): TGTGCCAGCAGCCGGTCGGACAGGGGGCAAATGAACACTGAAGCTTTCTTT. Looking up the rest from reference TRBV2 and TRBJ1-1 gives the full variable domain: EPEVTQTPSHQVTQMGQEVILRCVPISNHLYFYWYRQILGQKVEFLVSFYNNEISEKSEIFDDQFSVERPDGSNFTLKIRSTKLEDSAMYFCASSRSDRGQMNTEAFFGQGTRLTVV.

V is TRBV28 and J is TRBJ2-6; D is undetermined. V lost 5 bases, J lost 0 bases, and 11 bases lay in between. This CDR3 spans 16 amino acids. Germline CDR1 is MDHEN and CDR2 is SYDVKM. CDR3: CASSPPLDSGANVLTF. In DNA, the CDR3 is TGTGCCAGCAGTCCACCTTTAGACTCTGGGGCCAACGTCCTGACTTTC.

The rearrangement uses TRBV4-1 and TRBJ1-5; D ambiguous. CDR1 MGHRA and CDR2 YSYEKL come from the germline V gene. The CDR3 runs 13 residues. The V end was cut by 0 bases, the J end by 7 bases, with 7 bases between. The CDR3 region is CASSQDSRQPQHF. CDR3 nucleotides: TGCGCCAGCAGCCAAGATAGCCGACAGCCCCAGCATTTT.

This clone was found once. V usage is TRBV7-3 and J usage is TRBJ1-1; a weak D match, TRBD1 (6 bases). V shed 4 bases and J shed 0 bases, with 12 bases lying between them. The CDR3 length is 15 residues. The germline V gene encodes CDR1 SGHTA and CDR2 FQGTGA. The DNA for the CDR3 is TGTGCCAGCAGCTCCCCGGGACATATGAACACTGAAGCTTTCTTT. This encodes CASSSPGHMNTEAFF.

The chain has TRBV28 and TRBJ1-4; D remains ambiguous. Germline V gene data show CDR1 as MDHEN and CDR2 as SYDVKM. This CDR3 comprises 14 residues. V was cut by 9 bases and J by 4 bases, with 15 bases left in between. The CDR3 region has the DNA TGTGCCAGTAGCAGAAGGCCGAATAATGAAAAACTGTTTTTT. This sequence encodes CASSRRPNNEKLFF.

The V call is TRBV28, the J call TRBJ2-7; 10 bases fit TRBD2. V gave up 6 bases and J gave up 1 base; unmatched junction bases: 6. This CDR3 is 15 amino acids long. Germline CDR1 and CDR2: MDHEN and SYDVKM. The DNA of the CDR3 is TGTGCCAGCAGCTTGGGACTAGCGAATTCCTACGAGCAGTACGTC. This translates into CASSLGLANSYEQYV.

The count of this clone is one. V is TRBV12-5 and J is TRBJ2-4, with D uncertain. The germline V and J ends were trimmed by 3 bases and 7 bases, with 16 bases remaining between them. Germline CDR1 LGHNT, CDR2 FRNRAP. The CDR3 has 15 residues. The CDR3 region is CASGFTLRGGNIQYF. The CDR3 DNA sequence: TGTGCTAGTGGTTTTACCCTAAGAGGTGGGAACATTCAGTACTTC.